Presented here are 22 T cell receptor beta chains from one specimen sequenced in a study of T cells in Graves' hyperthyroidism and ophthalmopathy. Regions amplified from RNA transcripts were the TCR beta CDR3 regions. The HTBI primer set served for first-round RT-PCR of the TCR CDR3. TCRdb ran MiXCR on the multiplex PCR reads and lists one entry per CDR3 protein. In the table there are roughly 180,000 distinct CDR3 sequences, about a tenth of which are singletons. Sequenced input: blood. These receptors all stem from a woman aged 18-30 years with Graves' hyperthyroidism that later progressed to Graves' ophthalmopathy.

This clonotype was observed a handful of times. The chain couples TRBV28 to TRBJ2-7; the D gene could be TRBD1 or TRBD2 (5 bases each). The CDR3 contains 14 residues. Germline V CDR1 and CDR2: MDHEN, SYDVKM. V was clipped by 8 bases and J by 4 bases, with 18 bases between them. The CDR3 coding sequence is TGTGCCAGCTGCTCCGGGACGGTCCGTTACGAGCAGTACTTC. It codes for CASCSGTVRYEQYF.

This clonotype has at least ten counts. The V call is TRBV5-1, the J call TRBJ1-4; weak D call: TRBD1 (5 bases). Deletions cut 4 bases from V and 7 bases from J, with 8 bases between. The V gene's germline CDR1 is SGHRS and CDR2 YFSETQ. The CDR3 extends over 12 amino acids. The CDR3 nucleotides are TGCGCCAGCAGCCGGCAGGGTGAAAAACTGTTTTTT. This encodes CASSRQGEKLFF.

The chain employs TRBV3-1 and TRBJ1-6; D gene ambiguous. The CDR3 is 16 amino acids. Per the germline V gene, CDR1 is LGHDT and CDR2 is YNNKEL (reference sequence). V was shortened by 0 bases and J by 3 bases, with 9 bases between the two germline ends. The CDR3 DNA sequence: TGTGCCAGCAGCCAAGAATACGAGGGCTATAATTCACCCCTCCACTTT. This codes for CASSQEYEGYNSPLHF.

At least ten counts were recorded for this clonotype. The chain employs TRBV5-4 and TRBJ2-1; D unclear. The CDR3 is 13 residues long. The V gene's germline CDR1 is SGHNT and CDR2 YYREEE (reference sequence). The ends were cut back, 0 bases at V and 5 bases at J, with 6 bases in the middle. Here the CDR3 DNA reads TGTGCCAGCAGCTTGGGACGAGACAATGAGCAGTTCTTC. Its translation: CASSLGRDNEQFF.

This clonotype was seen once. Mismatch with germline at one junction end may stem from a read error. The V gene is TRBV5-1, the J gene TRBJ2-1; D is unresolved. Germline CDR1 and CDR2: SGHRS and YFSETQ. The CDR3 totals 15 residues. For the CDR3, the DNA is TGCGCCAGCAGCTTGGCCATATCGATTTACAATGAGCAGCTCTTC. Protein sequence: CASSLAISIYNEQLF.

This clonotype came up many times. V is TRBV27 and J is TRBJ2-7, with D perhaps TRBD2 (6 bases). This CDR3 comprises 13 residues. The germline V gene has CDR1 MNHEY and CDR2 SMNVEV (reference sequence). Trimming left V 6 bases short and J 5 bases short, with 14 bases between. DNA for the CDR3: TGTGCCAGCAGAATGACAATAGCGGACGAGCAGTACTTC. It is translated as CASRMTIADEQYF.

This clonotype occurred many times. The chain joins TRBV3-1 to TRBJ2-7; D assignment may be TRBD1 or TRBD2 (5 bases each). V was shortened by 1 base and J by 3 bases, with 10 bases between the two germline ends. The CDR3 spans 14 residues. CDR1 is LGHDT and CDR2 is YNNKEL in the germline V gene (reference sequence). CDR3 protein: CASSQGQRYYEQYF. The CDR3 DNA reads TGTGCCAGCAGCCAAGGACAGCGGTACTACGAGCAGTACTTC.

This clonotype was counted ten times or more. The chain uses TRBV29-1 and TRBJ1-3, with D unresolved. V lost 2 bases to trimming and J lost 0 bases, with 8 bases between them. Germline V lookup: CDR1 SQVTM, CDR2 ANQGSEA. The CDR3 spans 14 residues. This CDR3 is CSVESNDSGNTIYF. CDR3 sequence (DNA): TGCAGCGTTGAATCGAACGACTCTGGAAACACCATATATTTT.

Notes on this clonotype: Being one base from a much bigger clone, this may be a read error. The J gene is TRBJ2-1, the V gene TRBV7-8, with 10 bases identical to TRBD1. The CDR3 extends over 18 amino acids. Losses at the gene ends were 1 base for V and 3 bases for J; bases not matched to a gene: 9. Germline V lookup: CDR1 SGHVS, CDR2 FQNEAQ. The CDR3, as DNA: TGTGCCAGCAGCTTAGACAGGGGACAGGGGCCTTTCTACAATGAGCAGTTCTTC. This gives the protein CASSLDRGQGPFYNEQFF.

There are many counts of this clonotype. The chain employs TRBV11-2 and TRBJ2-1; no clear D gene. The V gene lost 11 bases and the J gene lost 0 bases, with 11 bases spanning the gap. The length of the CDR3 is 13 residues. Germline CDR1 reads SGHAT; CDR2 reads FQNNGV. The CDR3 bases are TGTGCCGGATCCAGCAGCTCCTACAATGAGCAGTTCTTC. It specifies CAGSSSSYNEQFF. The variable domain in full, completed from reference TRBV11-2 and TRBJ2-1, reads EAGVAQSPRYKIIEKRQSVAFWCNPISGHATLYWYQQILGQGPKLLIQFQNNGVVDDSQLPKDRFSAERLKGVDSTLKIQPAKLEDSAVYLCAGSSSSYNEQFFGPGTRLTVL.

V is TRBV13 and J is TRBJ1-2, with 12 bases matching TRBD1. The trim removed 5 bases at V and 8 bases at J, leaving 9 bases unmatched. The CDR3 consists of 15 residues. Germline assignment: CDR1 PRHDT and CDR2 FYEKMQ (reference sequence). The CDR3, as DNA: TGTGCCAGCAGCCCGAGGGACAGGGGGCCGGGCGGCTACACCTTC. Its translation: CASSPRDRGPGGYTF.

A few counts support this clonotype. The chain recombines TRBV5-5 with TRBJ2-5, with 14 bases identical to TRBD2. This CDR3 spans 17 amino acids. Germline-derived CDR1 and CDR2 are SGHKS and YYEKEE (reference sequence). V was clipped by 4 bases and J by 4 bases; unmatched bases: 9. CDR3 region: CASSPGLAGARGETQYF. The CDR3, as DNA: TGTGCCAGCAGCCCGGGACTAGCGGGGGCGAGGGGAGAGACCCAGTACTTC. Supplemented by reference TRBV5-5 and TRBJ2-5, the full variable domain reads DAGVTQSPTHLIKTRGQQVTLRCSPISGHKSVSWYQQVLGQGPQFIFQYYEKEERGRGNFPDRFSARQFPNYSSELNVNALLLGDSALYLCASSPGLAGARGETQYFGPGTRLLVL.

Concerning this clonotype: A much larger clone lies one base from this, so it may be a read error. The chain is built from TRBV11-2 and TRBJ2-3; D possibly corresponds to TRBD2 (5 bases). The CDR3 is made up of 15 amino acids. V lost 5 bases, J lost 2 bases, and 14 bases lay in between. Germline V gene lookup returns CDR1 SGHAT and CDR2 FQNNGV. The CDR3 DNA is TGTGCCAGCAGCGTGGCGGGTCACAACACAGATACGCAGTATTTT. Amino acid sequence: CASSVAGHNTDTQYF.

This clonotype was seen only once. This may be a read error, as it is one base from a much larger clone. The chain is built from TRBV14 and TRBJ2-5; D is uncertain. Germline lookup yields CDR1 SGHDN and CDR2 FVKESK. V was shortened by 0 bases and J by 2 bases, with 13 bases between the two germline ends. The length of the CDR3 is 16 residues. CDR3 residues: CASSQDGGLRQETQYF. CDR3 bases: TGTGCCAGCAGCCAAGACGGCGGTTTGCGGCAAGAGACCCAGTACTTC.

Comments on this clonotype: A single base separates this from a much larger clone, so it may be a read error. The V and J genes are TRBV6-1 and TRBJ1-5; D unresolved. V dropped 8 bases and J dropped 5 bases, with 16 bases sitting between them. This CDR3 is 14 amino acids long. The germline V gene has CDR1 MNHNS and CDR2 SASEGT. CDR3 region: CASGQGASYQPQHF. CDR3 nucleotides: TGTGCCAGCGGCCAAGGCGCTTCTTATCAGCCCCAGCATTTT.

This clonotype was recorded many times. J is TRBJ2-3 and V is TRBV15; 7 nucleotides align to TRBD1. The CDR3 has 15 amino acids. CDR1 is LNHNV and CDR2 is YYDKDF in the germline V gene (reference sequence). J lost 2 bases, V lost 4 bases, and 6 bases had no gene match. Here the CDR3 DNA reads TGTGCCACCAGCAAGGGGACAGACCCCACAGATACGCAGTATTTT. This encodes CATSKGTDPTDTQYF.

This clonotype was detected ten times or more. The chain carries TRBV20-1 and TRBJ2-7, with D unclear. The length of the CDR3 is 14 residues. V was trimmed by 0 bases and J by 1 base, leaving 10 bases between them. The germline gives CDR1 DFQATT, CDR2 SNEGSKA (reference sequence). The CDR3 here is CSARDSTASYEQYF. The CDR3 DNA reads TGCAGTGCTAGAGATTCGACGGCTTCCTACGAGCAGTACTTC.

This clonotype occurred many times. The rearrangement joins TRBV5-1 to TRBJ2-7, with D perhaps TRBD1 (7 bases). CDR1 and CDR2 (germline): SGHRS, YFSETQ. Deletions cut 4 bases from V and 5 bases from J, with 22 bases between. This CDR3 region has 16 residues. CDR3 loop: CASSGGLRQGSHEQYF. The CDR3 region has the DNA TGCGCCAGCAGCGGGGGACTCCGACAGGGATCCCACGAGCAGTACTTC.

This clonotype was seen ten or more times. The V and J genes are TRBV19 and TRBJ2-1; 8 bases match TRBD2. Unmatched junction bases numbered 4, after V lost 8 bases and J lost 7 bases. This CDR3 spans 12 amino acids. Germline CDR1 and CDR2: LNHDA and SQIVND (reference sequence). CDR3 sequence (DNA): TGTGCCAGTCGGGAGGGGGTGAATGAGCAGTTCTTC. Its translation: CASREGVNEQFF.

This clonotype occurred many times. The CDR3 nucleotides read TGTGCCAGTAGTAGGACAGGATTAGATAGCACTAACTATGGCTACACCTTC. This translates into CASSRTGLDSTNYGYTF. The chain couples TRBV19 to TRBJ1-2; 7 nucleotides agree with TRBD1. After removal of 4 bases from V and 0 bases from J, the junction contained 11 bases not matched to a gene. CDR3 length: 17 residues. CDR1 and CDR2 from the germline V gene are LNHDA and SQIVND (reference sequence).

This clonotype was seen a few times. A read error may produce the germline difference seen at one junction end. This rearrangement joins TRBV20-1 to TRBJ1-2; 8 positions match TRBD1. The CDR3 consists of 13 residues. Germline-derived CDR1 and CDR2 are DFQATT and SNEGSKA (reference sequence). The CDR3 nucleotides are TGCAGTGCTCGAGACAGGGGAACCTATGGCTACACCTTC. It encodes CSARDRGTYGYTF.

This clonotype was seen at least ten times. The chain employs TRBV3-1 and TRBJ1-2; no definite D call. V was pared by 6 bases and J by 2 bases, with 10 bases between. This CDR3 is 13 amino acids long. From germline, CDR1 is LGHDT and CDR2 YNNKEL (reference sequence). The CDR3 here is CASSTTKNYGYTF. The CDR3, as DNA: TGTGCCAGCAGTACGACAAAAAACTATGGCTACACCTTC.